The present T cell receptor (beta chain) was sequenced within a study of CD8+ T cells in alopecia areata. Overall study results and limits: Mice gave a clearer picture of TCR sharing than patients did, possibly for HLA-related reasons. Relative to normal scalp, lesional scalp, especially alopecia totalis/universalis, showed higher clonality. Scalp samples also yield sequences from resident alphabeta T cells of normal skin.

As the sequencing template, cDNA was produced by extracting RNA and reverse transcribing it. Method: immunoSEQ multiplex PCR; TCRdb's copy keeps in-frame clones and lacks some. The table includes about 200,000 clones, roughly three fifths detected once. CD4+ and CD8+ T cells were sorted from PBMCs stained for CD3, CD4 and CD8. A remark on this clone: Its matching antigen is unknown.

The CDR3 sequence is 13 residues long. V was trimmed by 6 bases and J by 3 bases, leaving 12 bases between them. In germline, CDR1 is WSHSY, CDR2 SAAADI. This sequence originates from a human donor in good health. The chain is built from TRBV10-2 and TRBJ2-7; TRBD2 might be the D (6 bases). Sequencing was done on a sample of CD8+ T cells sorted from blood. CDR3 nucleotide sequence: TGCGCCAGCAGCCAGGGCGGGAACTACGAGCAGTACTTC. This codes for CASSQGGNYEQYF.